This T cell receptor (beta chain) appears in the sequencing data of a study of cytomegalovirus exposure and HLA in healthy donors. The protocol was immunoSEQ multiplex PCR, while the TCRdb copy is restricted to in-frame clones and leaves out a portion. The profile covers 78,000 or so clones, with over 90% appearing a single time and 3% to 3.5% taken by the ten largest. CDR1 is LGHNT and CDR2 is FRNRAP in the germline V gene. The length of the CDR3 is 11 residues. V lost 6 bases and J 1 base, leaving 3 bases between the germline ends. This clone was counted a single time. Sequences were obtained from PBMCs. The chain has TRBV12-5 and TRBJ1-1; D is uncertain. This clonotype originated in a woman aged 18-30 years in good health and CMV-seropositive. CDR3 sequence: CASGQNTEAFF. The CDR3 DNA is TGTGCTAGTGGCCAGAACACTGAAGCTTTCTTT.